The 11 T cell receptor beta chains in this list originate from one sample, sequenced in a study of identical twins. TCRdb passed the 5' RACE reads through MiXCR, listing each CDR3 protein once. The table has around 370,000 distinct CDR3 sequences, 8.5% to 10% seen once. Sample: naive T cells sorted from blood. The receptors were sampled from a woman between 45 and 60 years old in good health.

The CDR3 DNA sequence: TGTGCCAGCACTCGATGGACAGGCCGAGATCAGCCCCAGCATTTT. The encoded protein is CASTRWTGRDQPQHF. The V and J genes are TRBV12-3 or TRBV12-4 and TRBJ1-5; 7 bases map to TRBD1. The CDR3 runs 15 residues. J gave up 5 bases and V 7 bases, and 11 bases lay outside the gene matches.

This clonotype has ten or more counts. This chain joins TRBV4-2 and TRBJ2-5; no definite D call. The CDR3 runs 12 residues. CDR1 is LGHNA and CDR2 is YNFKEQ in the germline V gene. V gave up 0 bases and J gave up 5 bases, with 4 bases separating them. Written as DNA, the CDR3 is TGTGCCAGCAGCCAAGATTTTGAGACCCAGTACTTC. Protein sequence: CASSQDFETQYF.

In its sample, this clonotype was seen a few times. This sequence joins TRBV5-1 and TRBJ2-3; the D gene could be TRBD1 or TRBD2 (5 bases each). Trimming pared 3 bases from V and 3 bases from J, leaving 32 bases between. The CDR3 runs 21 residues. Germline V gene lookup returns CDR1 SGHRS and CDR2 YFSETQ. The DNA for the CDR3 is TGCGCCAGCAGCTGGCCCCAAATCCGTTTGGGGGAATTCGAGGGTACAGATACGCAGTATTTT. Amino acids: CASSWPQIRLGEFEGTDTQYF.

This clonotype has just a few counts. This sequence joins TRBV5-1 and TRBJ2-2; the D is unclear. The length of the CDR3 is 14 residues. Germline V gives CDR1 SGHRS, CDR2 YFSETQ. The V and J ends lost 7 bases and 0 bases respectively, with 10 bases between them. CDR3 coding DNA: TGCGCCAGCGCAATCCGCGCGAACACCGGGGAGCTGTTTTTT. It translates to CASAIRANTGELFF.

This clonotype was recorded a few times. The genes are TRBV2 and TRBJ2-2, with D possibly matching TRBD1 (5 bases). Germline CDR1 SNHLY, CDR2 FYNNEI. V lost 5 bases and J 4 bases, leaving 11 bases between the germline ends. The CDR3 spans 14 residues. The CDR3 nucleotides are TGTGCCAGCAGTAAAGACAGCTTCACCGGGGAGCTGTTTTTT. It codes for CASSKDSFTGELFF.

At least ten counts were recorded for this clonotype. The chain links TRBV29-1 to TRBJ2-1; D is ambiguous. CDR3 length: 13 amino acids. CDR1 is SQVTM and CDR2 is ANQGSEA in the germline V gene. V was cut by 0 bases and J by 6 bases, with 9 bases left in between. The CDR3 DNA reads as TGCAGCGTTGAAGATCTAGGTTTCAATGAGCAGTTCTTC. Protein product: CSVEDLGFNEQFF.

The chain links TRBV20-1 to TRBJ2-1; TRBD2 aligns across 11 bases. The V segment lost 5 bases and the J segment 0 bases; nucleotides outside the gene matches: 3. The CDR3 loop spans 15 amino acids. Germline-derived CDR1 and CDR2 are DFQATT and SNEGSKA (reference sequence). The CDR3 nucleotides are TGCAGTGCTTGGACTAGCGGGTACTCCTACAATGAGCAGTTCTTC. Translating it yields CSAWTSGYSYNEQFF.

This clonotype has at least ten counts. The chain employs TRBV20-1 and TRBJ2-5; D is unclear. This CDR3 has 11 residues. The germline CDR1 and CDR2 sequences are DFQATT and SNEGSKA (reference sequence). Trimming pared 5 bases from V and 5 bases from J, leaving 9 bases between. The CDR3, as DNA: TGCAGTGCTCCAACTCTGGAGACCCAGTACTTC. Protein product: CSAPTLETQYF.

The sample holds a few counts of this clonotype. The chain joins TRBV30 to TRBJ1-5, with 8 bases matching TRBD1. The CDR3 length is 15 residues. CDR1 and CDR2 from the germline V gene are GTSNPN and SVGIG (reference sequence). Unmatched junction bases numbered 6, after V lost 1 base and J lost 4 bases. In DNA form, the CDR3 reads TGTGCCTGGAGTGACTCAGGGGGCAGGAATCAGCCCCAGCATTTT. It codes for CAWSDSGGRNQPQHF.

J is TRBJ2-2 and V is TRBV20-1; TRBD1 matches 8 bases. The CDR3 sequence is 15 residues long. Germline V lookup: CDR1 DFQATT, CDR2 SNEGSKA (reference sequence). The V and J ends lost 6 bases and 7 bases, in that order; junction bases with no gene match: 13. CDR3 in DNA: TGCAGTGCCCTTCCGGACAGGGTCAAGGGCGGGGAGCTGTTTTTT. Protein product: CSALPDRVKGGELFF.

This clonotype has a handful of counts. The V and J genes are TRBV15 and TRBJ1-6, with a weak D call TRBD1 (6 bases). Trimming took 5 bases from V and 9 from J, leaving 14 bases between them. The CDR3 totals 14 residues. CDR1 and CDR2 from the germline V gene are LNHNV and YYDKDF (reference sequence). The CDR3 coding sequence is TGTGCCACCAGCCACCGCGACAGGTCTTCACCCCTCCACTTT. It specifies CATSHRDRSSPLHF.